The 9 T cell receptor beta chains in this list originate from one sample, sequenced in a study of T cell repertoires in cytomegalovirus infection. One entry per CDR3 protein, called by TCRdb with MiXCR from the reads. Of 560,000 or so distinct CDR3 sequences in the sample, 16% are singletons; the top ten hold 20% to 30%. The sequencing sample was made of CD8+ T cells from PBMCs. The source of these receptors is a human donor in good health (CMV status not recorded). Some clones in this sample may be carry-over from other donors' samples.

This clonotype has a count of ten or more. CDR3 DNA: TGTGCCAGCAGTGAAGACAGAAGCTCCTACAATGAGCAGTTCTTC. This translates into CASSEDRSSYNEQFF. V gene TRBV2 combines with J gene TRBJ2-1; D remains ambiguous. CDR1 SNHLY and CDR2 FYNNEI come from the germline V gene. V lost 1 base and J 0 bases, leaving 7 bases between the germline ends. The CDR3 totals 15 residues.

This clonotype was picked up many times. The J gene is TRBJ2-3, the V gene TRBV7-9; 13 bases are a match to TRBD2. CDR1 and CDR2 (germline): SEHNR, FQNEAQ (reference sequence). V shed 7 bases, J shed 0 bases, and the junction held 7 bases outside the gene matches. The CDR3 consists of 17 residues. For the CDR3, the DNA is TGTGCCAGCACCTTGACTAGCGGGGGGCCTAGCACAGATACGCAGTATTTT. It encodes CASTLTSGGPSTDTQYF.

V is TRBV3-1 and J is TRBJ2-2; 8 bases line up with TRBD2. Unmatched junction bases numbered 9, after V lost 0 bases and J lost 6 bases. The germline V gene has CDR1 LGHDT and CDR2 YNNKEL (reference sequence). The CDR3 covers 17 residues. CDR3 residues: CASSQDIIAGWSGELFF. CDR3 nucleotides: TGTGCCAGCAGCCAAGATATTATAGCGGGGTGGTCCGGGGAGCTGTTTTTT.

The genes are TRBV10-3 and TRBJ1-5; 8 nucleotides match TRBD1. This CDR3 is 17 amino acids long. Germline CDR1 and CDR2: ENHRY and SYGVKD. J lost 5 bases, V lost 1 base, and 10 bases had no gene match. Here the CDR3 reads CAISEFQDRDKHQPQHF. The DNA for the CDR3 is TGTGCCATCAGTGAGTTTCAGGACAGGGACAAACATCAGCCCCAGCATTTT.

The CDR3 DNA reads TGCAGCGCATATGGACTAGCGGGATCCTACGAGCAGTACTTC. Its protein product is CSAYGLAGSYEQYF. This sequence joins TRBV29-1 and TRBJ2-7; TRBD2 matches 12 bases. J lost 1 base, V lost 7 bases, and 5 bases had no gene match. Germline-derived CDR1 and CDR2 are SQVTM and ANQGSEA. This CDR3 spans 14 amino acids.

This clonotype was seen only once. The chain uses TRBV7-9 and TRBJ2-3; D call uncertain. The CDR3 is 14 amino acids. V was cut by 5 bases and J by 1 base, with 10 bases left in between. Germline V lookup: CDR1 SEHNR, CDR2 FQNEAQ (reference sequence). The CDR3 bases are TGTGCCAGCAGCGGTGGAAGGGGCACAGATACGCAGTATTTT. Translation gives CASSGGRGTDTQYF.

In its sample, this clonotype was seen many times. The V gene is TRBV6-5, the J gene TRBJ2-7; 8 nucleotides agree with TRBD1. Germline V gene data show CDR1 as MNHEY and CDR2 as SVGAGI. The CDR3 is 19 amino acids. Unmatched junction bases numbered 21, after V lost 6 bases and J lost 2 bases. This CDR3 reads CASRRLEIGGTGATYEQYF. CDR3 nucleotide sequence: TGTGCCAGCAGACGATTGGAAATAGGGGGGACAGGAGCCACCTACGAGCAGTACTTC.

V usage is TRBV29-1 and J usage is TRBJ1-2, with D possibly matching TRBD1 (5 bases). The V end lost 2 bases, the J end lost 0 bases, and 19 bases lay between the germline ends. Germline CDR1 is SQVTM and CDR2 is ANQGSEA. This CDR3 is 17 amino acids long. CDR3 coding DNA: TGCAGCGTTGAACCATCAGTGTCCAGGGTTGCTAACTATGGCTACACCTTC. This encodes CSVEPSVSRVANYGYTF.

The chain is built from TRBV28 and TRBJ2-7, with a weak D call TRBD1 (6 bases). Trimming stripped 2 bases from V and 2 bases from J, with 19 bases between. Germline V lookup: CDR1 MDHEN, CDR2 SYDVKM. The CDR3 is made up of 17 amino acids. The CDR3 protein is CASSLTRTGQGTYEQYF. CDR3 DNA sequence: TGTGCCAGCAGTTTAACCCGAACGGGGCAGGGGACCTACGAGCAGTACTTC.